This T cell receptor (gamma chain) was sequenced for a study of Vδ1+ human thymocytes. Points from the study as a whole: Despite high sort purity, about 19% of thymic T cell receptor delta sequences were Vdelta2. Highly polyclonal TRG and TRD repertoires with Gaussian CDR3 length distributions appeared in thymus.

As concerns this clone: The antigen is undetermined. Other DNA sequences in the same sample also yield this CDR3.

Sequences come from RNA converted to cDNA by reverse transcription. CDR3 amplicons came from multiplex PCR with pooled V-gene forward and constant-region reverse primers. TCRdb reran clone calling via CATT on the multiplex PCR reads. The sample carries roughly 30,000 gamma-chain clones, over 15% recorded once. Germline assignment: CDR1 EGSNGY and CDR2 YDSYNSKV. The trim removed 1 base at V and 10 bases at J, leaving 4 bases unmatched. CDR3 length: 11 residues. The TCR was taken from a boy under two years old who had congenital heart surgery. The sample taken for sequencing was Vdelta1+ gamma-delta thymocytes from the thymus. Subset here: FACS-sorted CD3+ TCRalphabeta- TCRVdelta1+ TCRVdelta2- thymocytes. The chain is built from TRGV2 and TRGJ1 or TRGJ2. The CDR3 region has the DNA TGTGCCACCTGGGACGGCCGAAAGAAACTCTTT. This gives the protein CATWDGRKKLF.